This T cell receptor beta chain is drawn from a study of early T cells in non-severe SARS-CoV-2 infection listed by TCRdb under 2021. In the study overall: Because TCR sequencing was done on bulk RNA from unsorted whole blood, the alpha and beta chains could not be paired. Points the paper makes about the study in general: VDJdb matching was skewed toward anti-spike CD8 responses and likely underestimated virus-specific expansions, missing private and CD4 specificities.

The method behind the library was 5' RACE. Sequenced on a NextSeq 500. In the TCR library protocol, unique molecular identifiers were attached to individual cDNA molecules to correct for PCR bias and sequencing error. Both TCR alpha and beta chains were sequenced, and tight co-correlation was observed between alpha and beta sequence abundances in each sample. The study's processing was this. Decombinator V4 was used to perform V gene, J gene and CDR3 annotation of TCR sequences. TCRs were defined as expanded if a significant change between any two time points was detected under a Poisson model with p below 0.0001. TCR abundances were normalised to the total number of TCRs sequenced per sample and were expressed as counts per million. A search of VDJdb, accessed on 1 November 2021, was run for TCRs annotated to CMV, EBV and SARS-CoV-2, with TCRs annotated for multiple antigens excluded. In TCRdb, the public reads were trimmed at Q25 with fastp and aligned with MiXCR, with productive beta chains retained. Rows are unified per CDR3 protein, each entry keeping the most common DNA and genes. These V and J calls originate from TCRdb's pipeline instead of the authors' own analysis. This sample lists 65,000 to 75,000 distinct CDR3 sequences; around 4.2% were detected once. Jointly, the top ten make up 3.5% to 4% of the sample.

A word on this clonotype: Its antigen remains undetermined. No base quality values were provided; no much bigger clone lies one nucleotide off.

A case-control design nested within a healthcare worker cohort in London, UK, was used, with weekly nasopharyngeal swab PCR tests and blood sampling performed. Healthcare workers were recruited between 23 and 31 March 2020, during the week of the UK lockdown, and were followed weekly for up to roughly 16 weeks. The specimen comprised whole blood, sampled at baseline. The TCR was taken from an adult who was a healthcare worker with PCR-confirmed SARS-CoV-2 infection or an uninfected control (not recorded which). The donor label of this sample is uncertain.

The DNA sequence is TGTGCCAGCAGCCAATTTTTGGCGGGGGAGACCCAGTACTTC. This yields the protein CASSQFLAGETQYF. Recombination joined TRBV3-1 with TRBJ2-5; a weak D assignment points to TRBD2 (6 bases agree). CDR1 and CDR2 are drawn from the germline V gene (reference sequence): LGHDT, YNNKEL. The CDR3 runs 14 amino acids, cysteine and phenylalanine included. The retained sequence is limited to the CDR3, 42 bases, with the frame set at the first base. The V and J ends are trimmed by 2 bases and 5 bases, leaving 12 bases between them.